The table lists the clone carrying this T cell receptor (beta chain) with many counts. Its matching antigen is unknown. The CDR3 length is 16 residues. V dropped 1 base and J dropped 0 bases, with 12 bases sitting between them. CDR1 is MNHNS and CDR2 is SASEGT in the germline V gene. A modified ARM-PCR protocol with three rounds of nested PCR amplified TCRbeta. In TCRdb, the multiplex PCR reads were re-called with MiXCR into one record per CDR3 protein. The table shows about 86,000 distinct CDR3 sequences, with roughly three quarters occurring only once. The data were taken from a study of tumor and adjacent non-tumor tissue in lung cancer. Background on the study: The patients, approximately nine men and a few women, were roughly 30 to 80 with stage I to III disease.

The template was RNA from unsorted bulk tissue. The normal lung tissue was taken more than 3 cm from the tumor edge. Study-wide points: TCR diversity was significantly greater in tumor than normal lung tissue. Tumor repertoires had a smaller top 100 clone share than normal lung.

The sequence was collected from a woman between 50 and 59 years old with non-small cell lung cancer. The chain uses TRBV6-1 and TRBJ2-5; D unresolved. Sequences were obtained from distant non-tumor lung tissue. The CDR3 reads CASSEGKYAYQETQYF. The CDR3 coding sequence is TGTGCCAGCAGTGAAGGAAAGTATGCCTACCAAGAGACCCAGTACTTC.